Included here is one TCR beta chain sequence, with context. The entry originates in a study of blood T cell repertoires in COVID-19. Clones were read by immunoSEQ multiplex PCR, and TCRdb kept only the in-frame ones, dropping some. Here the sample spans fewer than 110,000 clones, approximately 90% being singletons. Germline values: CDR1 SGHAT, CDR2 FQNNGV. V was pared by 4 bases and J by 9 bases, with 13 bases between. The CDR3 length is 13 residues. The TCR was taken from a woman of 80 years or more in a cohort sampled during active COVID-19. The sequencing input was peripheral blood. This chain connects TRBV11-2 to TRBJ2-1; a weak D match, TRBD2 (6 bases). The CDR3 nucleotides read TGTGCCAGCAGCTCCGGGGGAGTGGGTGAGCAGTTCTTC. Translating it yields CASSSGGVGEQFF.